The entry that follows covers one T cell receptor (beta chain) sequence. In the authors' workflow: The authors estimated nucleated cell counts from reference gene primer amplification. Some clones are missing from TCRdb's copy, which holds only in-frame ones; the method was immunoSEQ multiplex PCR. D and trimming were read from the DNA, whereas the V and J calls and clone size are those reported in that table. The sample holds tens of thousands of clones, about 86% seen once. These data originate in a study of blood T cell repertoires in COVID-19. Study-wide context: Acute-phase and convalescent COVID-19 samples originated in the United States, Italy and Spain. Sources were T cells, B-cell-depleted T cells, or PBMCs; the material itself was cDNA or gDNA.

This TCR derives from a woman in her sixties with acute or convalescent COVID-19. Sequencing was carried out using peripheral blood.

The CDR3 here is CASTHPGGLSYEQYF. CDR3 in DNA: TGTGCCAGCACCCACCCGGGAGGGCTCTCCTACGAGCAGTACTTC. The chain combines TRBV3-1 (or the pseudogene TRBV3-2) with TRBJ2-7, with 8 bases aligning to TRBD2. The V segment lost 7 bases and the J segment 0 bases; nucleotides outside the gene matches: 8. The CDR3 consists of 15 residues. Germline lookup yields CDR1 LGHDT and CDR2 YNNKEL (reference sequence).